The 13 T cell receptor beta chains reported below all come from one sample, sequenced in a study of blood T cell repertoires in COVID-19. Assay used: immunoSEQ multiplex PCR; TCRdb lists only in-frame clones, some missing. There are about 180,000 clones in the sample; 65% to 85% occur only once, and around 6.7% lies in the top ten. The sample taken for sequencing was peripheral blood. Receptors originate from a woman in her thirties or forties with COVID-19, enrolled during active disease.

This chain joins TRBV6-5 and TRBJ1-3; D gene unclear. Trimming took off 3 bases at V and 2 bases at J, with 14 bases between the two ends. CDR3 length equals 16 residues. From germline, CDR1 is MNHEY and CDR2 SVGAGI. DNA for the CDR3: TGTGCCAGCAGTTATAAGTTGATAGCGCCTGGAAACACCATATATTTT. Its translation: CASSYKLIAPGNTIYF.

Note on this clone: This sample also contains other DNA sequences that code for the same CDR3. The chain has TRBV9 and TRBJ2-7; 16 positions agree with TRBD2. The V and J ends lost 7 bases and 7 bases, in that order; junction bases with no gene match: 5. The CDR3 extends over 14 amino acids. Per the germline V gene, CDR1 is SGDLS and CDR2 is YYNGEE. The CDR3 spells CASGTSGGADEQYF. The CDR3 DNA reads TGTGCCAGCGGGACTAGCGGGGGGGCGGATGAGCAGTACTTC.

The rearrangement links TRBV6-5 to TRBJ2-7; 7 positions agree with TRBD2. Per the germline V gene, CDR1 is MNHEY and CDR2 is SVGAGI. This CDR3 region has 12 residues. The ends lost 6 bases at V and 3 bases at J; junction bases unmatched: 2. The CDR3 loop is CASSRGGYEQYF. The CDR3 DNA sequence: TGTGCCAGCAGCCGCGGGGGCTACGAGCAGTACTTC.

The rearrangement uses TRBV5-4 and TRBJ2-3, with D maybe TRBD1 (7 bases). CDR1 and CDR2 (germline): SGHNT, YYREEE (reference sequence). V lost 3 bases and J lost 5, with 10 bases in between. The CDR3 has 13 amino acids. DNA for the CDR3: TGTGCCAGCAGCTCAGGGGGAGGAGATACGCAGTATTTT. It yields the protein CASSSGGGDTQYF.

CDR3 region: CASSQRDRASGNTIYF. The CDR3 nucleotides read TGTGCCAGCAGCCAGCGAGACAGGGCTTCTGGAAACACCATATATTTT. V is TRBV4-2 and J is TRBJ1-3; 7 bases line up with TRBD1. CDR1 LGHNA and CDR2 YNFKEQ come from the germline V gene. The CDR3 runs to 16 residues. V lost 3 bases, J lost 1 base, and 6 bases stayed unmatched.

The chain combines TRBV19 with TRBJ2-1; perhaps TRBD1 as D (5 bases). Germline-derived CDR1 and CDR2 are LNHDA and SQIVND (reference sequence). Trimming removed 9 bases at V and 3 bases at J, with 12 bases between. There are 13 residues in the CDR3. This CDR3 is CASSGLIYNEQFF. The DNA for the CDR3 is TGTGCCAGCTCAGGGCTGATCTACAATGAGCAGTTCTTC.

This clone was seen only once. The V and J genes are TRBV27 and TRBJ2-3, with 8 bases matching TRBD2. Germline CDR1 reads MNHEY; CDR2 reads SMNVEV (reference sequence). This CDR3 contains 16 residues. J lost 2 bases, V lost 6 bases, and 10 bases had no gene match. DNA of the CDR3: TGTGCCAGCAGCATATCCGGGACTAGGGCCACAGATACGCAGTATTTT. It yields the protein CASSISGTRATDTQYF.

This clone turned up a few times. V usage is TRBV16 and J usage is TRBJ2-6; D is unresolved. Germline V lookup: CDR1 KGHSY, CDR2 FQNENV. The V and J ends lost 4 bases and 2 bases respectively, with 12 bases between them. The CDR3 covers 16 residues. CDR3: CASSPLEFPGANVLTF. DNA for the CDR3: TGTGCCAGCAGCCCCCTGGAGTTCCCTGGGGCCAACGTCCTGACTTTC.

This clone was recorded once. This chain joins TRBV7-6 and TRBJ2-5; 9 bases are shared with TRBD2. From germline, CDR1 is SGHVS and CDR2 FNYEAQ. This CDR3 contains 16 residues. The V segment lost 0 bases and the J segment 4 bases; nucleotides outside the gene matches: 6. The CDR3 sequence: CASSLASLAGRETQYF. The CDR3 DNA is TGTGCCAGCAGCTTAGCGTCCCTAGCGGGACGAGAGACCCAGTACTTC.

The chain has TRBV18 and TRBJ1-4; D is undetermined. Trimming removed 5 bases from V and 2 bases from J, with 6 bases in between. The germline V gene has CDR1 KGHSH and CDR2 LQKENI. This CDR3 is 13 amino acids long. The CDR3 sequence is CASSGGTNEKLFF. The CDR3 DNA is TGTGCCAGCTCAGGAGGGACTAATGAAAAACTGTTTTTT.

In its sample, this clone was seen a few times. This chain links TRBV27 with TRBJ2-3; D gene unclear. CDR3 size: 17 residues. The V gene's germline CDR1 is MNHEY and CDR2 SMNVEV (reference sequence). The germline V and J ends were trimmed by 1 base and 0 bases, with 14 bases remaining between them. CDR3 DNA: TGTGCCAGCAGTTTATTTTTTAGGAGACGAAGCACAGATACGCAGTATTTT. It yields the protein CASSLFFRRRSTDTQYF.

V usage is TRBV6-5 and J usage is TRBJ2-4; D unresolved. CDR3 length: 14 residues. CDR1 is MNHEY, CDR2 SVGAGI, per germline. With 5 bases removed from V and 0 bases from J, the gap between germline ends came to 8 bases. CDR3 residues: CASSPTGAKNIQYF. CDR3 sequence (DNA): TGTGCCAGCAGTCCCACGGGAGCCAAAAACATTCAGTACTTC.

The chain uses TRBV5-1 and TRBJ2-2, with D perhaps matching TRBD2 (6 bases). Trimming took 4 bases from V and 7 from J, leaving 14 bases between them. The V gene's germline CDR1 is SGHRS and CDR2 YFSETQ. The CDR3 loop spans 14 amino acids. CDR3 in DNA: TGCGCCAGCAGCCTAAACCGGGAGCACGGGGAGCTGTTTTTT. This encodes CASSLNREHGELFF.